This T cell receptor beta chain was retrieved from a study of neurological immune-mediated disorders. V was shortened by 0 bases and J by 2 bases, with 9 bases between the two germline ends. Germline V gene data show CDR1 as SGHRS and CDR2 as YFSETQ. CDR3 length equals 15 residues. This clonotype was detected many times. What it binds is unknown. Each sequencing run yielded over 170 million TCR-beta sequences from 15-18 subjects. TCRdb reanalysed the 5' RACE reads using MiXCR and keeps one entry per CDR3 protein. Of roughly 14,000 distinct CDR3 sequences listed, under 11% were seen once; the top ten hold about 22%. The unsorted libraries were made from 2 million PBMCs kept at -80 C. Study results and limitations: Subjects shared no identical expanded-clone CDR3 amino acid sequences, suggesting private TCR-beta repertoires in all groups.

Sequencing used PBMCs. The TCR sequence derives from a woman between 40 and 50 years old in good health. The chain recombines TRBV5-1 with TRBJ1-5; no firm D call. CDR3 loop: CASSLEPGGNQPQHF. The CDR3 DNA is TGCGCCAGCAGCTTGGAACCCGGGGGCAATCAGCCCCAGCATTTT.